Below are 10 T cell receptor beta chains sequenced from a single sample in a study of metastatic and nonmetastatic thyroid tumors (dated by TCRdb to between 2020 and 2021). To prepare the library, PCR was applied. The reads were generated on an Illumina HiSeq 4000. TCRdb reran the public reads through fastp at Q25 and MiXCR, keeping productive beta chains. In this sample the table shows around 26,000 clones, about an eighth of which occur a single time. The ten largest clones capture approximately 15% of the sample. No treatment had been received by any patient before thyroid surgery. Material: blood. These receptors all stem from a female donor with papillary thyroid cancer or a benign thyroid nodule (not recorded which). Some clones in this sample may be carry-over from other donors' samples.

This clone was observed at least ten times. The V and J genes are TRBV12-3 or TRBV12-4 and TRBJ2-1; D may be TRBD2 (6 bases). Trimming took off 7 bases at V and 6 bases at J, with 10 bases between the two ends. The CDR3 is made up of 12 amino acids. The CDR3, as DNA: TGTGCCAGCATTAATAGCGGCAATGAGCAGTTCTTC. Residues: CASINSGNEQFF.

This clone was counted ten times or more. This chain connects TRBV12-3 or TRBV12-4 to TRBJ2-5; D gene unclear. The CDR3 covers 12 residues. The V and J ends lost 6 bases and 3 bases respectively, with 8 bases between them. The CDR3 DNA sequence: TGTGCCAGCAGACGCCGTGAAGAGACCCAGTACTTC. Its protein is CASRRREETQYF.

In this sample, this clone turned up many times. This chain joins TRBV5-6 and TRBJ2-1, with 12 bases lining up with TRBD2. Germline-derived CDR1 and CDR2 are SGHDT and YYEEEE. Unmatched junction bases numbered 8, after V lost 4 bases and J lost 9 bases. The CDR3 is 15 amino acids. CDR3: CASSARLAGVSEQFF. The CDR3 DNA is TGTGCCAGCAGCGCCCGACTAGCGGGAGTGAGTGAGCAGTTCTTC.

This clone was picked up many times. This could be a read error, since a much larger clone is one nucleotide away. The chain uses TRBV4-2 and TRBJ2-1; a weak D match, TRBD2 (6 bases). The germline CDR1 and CDR2 sequences are LGHNA and YNFKEQ. V gave up 0 bases and J gave up 0 bases, with 21 bases separating them. The CDR3 runs to 20 residues. CDR3 residues: CASSQEYGLARVSSYNEQFF. The CDR3 DNA follows: TGTGCCAGCAGCCAAGAATACGGGCTAGCGAGAGTTAGCTCCTACAATGAGCAGTTCTTC.

The chain uses TRBV6-1 and TRBJ2-6; 7 bases fit TRBD2. The V gene's germline CDR1 is MNHNS and CDR2 SASEGT. Unmatched junction bases numbered 5, after V lost 11 bases and J lost 4 bases. The CDR3 has 13 amino acids. The CDR3 here is CAVAAGGANVLTF. Written as DNA, the CDR3 is TGTGCCGTCGCAGCGGGGGGGGCCAACGTCCTGACTTTC.

This clone was recorded at least ten times. The rearrangement uses TRBV11-2 and TRBJ1-5; 7 nucleotides match TRBD1. Germline V CDR1 and CDR2: SGHAT, FQNNGV. V lost 5 bases and J lost 5; bases outside the gene matches: 0. This CDR3 spans 12 amino acids. CDR3 bases: TGTGCCAGCAGCACAGGGGATCAGCCCCAGCATTTT. Its protein product is CASSTGDQPQHF.

J is TRBJ2-1 and V is TRBV27; weak D call: TRBD2 (5 bases). This CDR3 region has 13 residues. Trimming stripped 5 bases from V and 4 bases from J, with 9 bases between. Germline CDR1 reads MNHEY; CDR2 reads SMNVEV (reference sequence). CDR3 protein: CASSPEGYNEQFF. The CDR3, as DNA: TGTGCCAGCAGTCCCGAGGGATACAATGAGCAGTTCTTC.

By sample share, this clone is medium-sized (0.01 to 0.1%). CDR3 amino acids: CASSQDHRGQPQHF. The CDR3 DNA is TGTGCCAGCAGCCAAGATCATCGAGGACAGCCCCAGCATTTT. The chain combines TRBV3-1 with TRBJ1-5, with D unresolved. Germline V gene lookup returns CDR1 LGHDT and CDR2 YNNKEL (reference sequence). The CDR3 is 14 amino acids. The V end was cut by 0 bases, the J end by 7 bases, with 10 bases between.

This clone was counted many times. The CDR3 sequence is CSARKSGQGRLRATYEQYF. The CDR3 DNA reads as TGCAGTGCTAGAAAGTCAGGACAGGGTAGGCTCCGGGCTACCTACGAGCAGTACTTC. V usage is TRBV20-1 and J usage is TRBJ2-7, with 8 bases that match TRBD1. This CDR3 spans 19 amino acids. Germline assignment: CDR1 DFQATT and CDR2 SNEGSKA (reference sequence). With V trimmed by 2 bases and J by 2 bases, 20 bases remained unmatched.

This clone occurred many times. The chain uses TRBV7-6 and TRBJ1-1, with a possible D match to TRBD1 (6 bases). V was shortened by 5 bases and J by 5 bases, with 9 bases between the two germline ends. Germline CDR1 reads SGHVS; CDR2 reads FNYEAQ. This CDR3 contains 12 residues. CDR3 in DNA: TGTGCCAGCAGCCAGACAGGAACTGAAGCTTTCTTT. It specifies CASSQTGTEAFF.